The 10 T cell receptor beta chains in this list originate from one sample, sequenced in a study of blood T cell repertoires in COVID-19. Repertoires were generated with immunoSEQ multiplex PCR, while TCRdb's copy carries only in-frame clones and drops some. Of approximately 300,000 clones listed, around four fifths are singletons. The sequenced material came from peripheral blood. The receptor set was obtained from a woman aged 45-59 years with acute or convalescent COVID-19.

The chain links TRBV7-2 to TRBJ2-2, with 7 nucleotides matching TRBD2. The germline CDR1 and CDR2 sequences are SGHTA and FQGNSA. With 3 bases clipped from V and 2 bases from J, the junction kept 6 bases outside the gene matches. The CDR3 consists of 16 residues. The CDR3, as DNA: TGTGCCAGCAGCTTGGTGGGGGGGTTTAACACCGGGGAGCTGTTTTTT. It specifies CASSLVGGFNTGELFF. Full variable domain (remainder filled in from reference TRBV7-2 and TRBJ2-2): GAGVSQSPSNKVTEKGKDVELRCDPISGHTALYWYRQSLGQGLEFLIYFQGNSAPDKSGLPSDRFSAERTGGSVSTLTIQRTQQEDSAVYLCASSLVGGFNTGELFFGEGSRLTVL.

J is TRBJ2-6 and V is TRBV12-3 or TRBV12-4, with D unresolved. V was trimmed by 7 bases and J by 3 bases, leaving 7 bases between them. CDR3 length: 13 residues. The CDR3 DNA is TGTGCCAGCACGGGTGATGGGGCCAACGTCCTGACTTTC. Amino acids: CASTGDGANVLTF.

V gene TRBV7-9 combines with J gene TRBJ2-1, with D tentatively TRBD1 (6 bases). The CDR3 loop spans 16 amino acids. Germline V CDR1 and CDR2: SEHNR, FQNEAQ (reference sequence). V shed 2 bases and J shed 0 bases, with 11 bases lying between them. The CDR3 region is CASSLRADSSYNEQFF. CDR3 nucleotides: TGTGCCAGCAGCTTACGAGCGGACAGCTCCTACAATGAGCAGTTCTTC.

This chain links TRBV9 with TRBJ2-3; 7 bases are a match to TRBD1. The CDR3 is 15 residues long. Trimming at V came to 4 bases and at J to 0 bases, leaving 5 bases not matched to a gene. In germline, CDR1 is SGDLS, CDR2 YYNGEE. Here the CDR3 reads CASSQTTGSTDTQYF. The CDR3 DNA reads TGTGCCAGCAGCCAAACGACAGGGAGCACAGATACGCAGTATTTT.

The chain couples TRBV20-1 to TRBJ1-2; D gene unclear. Germline CDR1 DFQATT, CDR2 SNEGSKA (reference sequence). CDR3 length equals 13 residues. V lost 3 bases, J lost 4 bases, and 12 bases lay in between. CDR3 protein: CSASPGRAYGYTF. The CDR3 bases are TGCAGTGCTAGTCCAGGTCGTGCCTATGGCTACACCTTC.

This chain uses TRBV11-2 with TRBJ2-6; TRBD1 matches 7 bases. Germline V CDR1 and CDR2: SGHAT, FQNNGV. Trimming at V came to 4 bases and at J to 0 bases, leaving 12 bases not matched to a gene. The length of the CDR3 is 19 residues. This CDR3 reads CASSSRGQAMSSGANVLTF. In DNA, the CDR3 is TGTGCCAGCAGCTCGAGGGGGCAGGCTATGAGCTCTGGGGCCAACGTCCTGACTTTC. Drawing the rest from reference TRBV11-2 and TRBJ2-6, the complete variable domain is EAGVAQSPRYKIIEKRQSVAFWCNPISGHATLYWYQQILGQGPKLLIQFQNNGVVDDSQLPKDRFSAERLKGVDSTLKIQPAKLEDSAVYLCASSSRGQAMSSGANVLTFGAGSRLTVL.

The chain has TRBV3-1 (or the pseudogene TRBV3-2) and TRBJ1-5; no clear D. V dropped 1 base and J dropped 6 bases, with 10 bases sitting between them. The CDR3 is 14 residues long. Germline V gene lookup returns CDR1 LGHDT and CDR2 YNNKEL (reference sequence). CDR3 nucleotides: TGTGCCAGCAGCCAAGCAGGAGGTGCTCAGCCCCAGCATTTT. Translation gives CASSQAGGAQPQHF.

This sequence joins TRBV12-5 and TRBJ1-4; the D is unclear. V shed 3 bases and J shed 7 bases, with 9 bases lying between them. Germline assignment: CDR1 LGHNT and CDR2 FRNRAP. There are 13 residues in the CDR3. The DNA of the CDR3 is TGTGCTAGTGGTTTAAAGCTCCGTGAAAAACTGTTTTTT. Translating gives CASGLKLREKLFF. Using reference TRBV12-5 and TRBJ1-4 for the parts outside the CDR3, the full variable domain is DARVTQTPRHKVTEMGQEVTMRCQPILGHNTVFWYRQTMMQGLELLAYFRNRAPLDDSGMPKDRFSAEMPDATLATLKIQPSEPRDSAVYFCASGLKLREKLFFGSGTQLSVL.

The J gene is TRBJ1-1, the V gene TRBV23-1; a weak D match, TRBD1 (5 bases). TRBV23-1 is an open reading frame whose function is uncertain. Deletions cut 2 bases from V and 3 bases from J, with 28 bases between. The length of the CDR3 is 20 residues. For the CDR3, the DNA is TGCGCCAGCAGTCAAACCGTCATTTCGGGACTCTATTTGGAGGACACTGAAGCTTTCTTT. It translates to CASSQTVISGLYLEDTEAFF.

The rearrangement links TRBV2 to TRBJ1-5; TRBD1 aligns across 8 bases. The CDR3 loop spans 13 amino acids. V lost 6 bases, J lost 9 bases, and 7 bases stayed unmatched. Germline V gene lookup returns CDR1 SNHLY and CDR2 FYNNEI. CDR3 region: CASRGTGYMPQHF. The CDR3 bases are TGTGCCAGCAGGGGGACAGGTTATATGCCCCAGCATTTT.